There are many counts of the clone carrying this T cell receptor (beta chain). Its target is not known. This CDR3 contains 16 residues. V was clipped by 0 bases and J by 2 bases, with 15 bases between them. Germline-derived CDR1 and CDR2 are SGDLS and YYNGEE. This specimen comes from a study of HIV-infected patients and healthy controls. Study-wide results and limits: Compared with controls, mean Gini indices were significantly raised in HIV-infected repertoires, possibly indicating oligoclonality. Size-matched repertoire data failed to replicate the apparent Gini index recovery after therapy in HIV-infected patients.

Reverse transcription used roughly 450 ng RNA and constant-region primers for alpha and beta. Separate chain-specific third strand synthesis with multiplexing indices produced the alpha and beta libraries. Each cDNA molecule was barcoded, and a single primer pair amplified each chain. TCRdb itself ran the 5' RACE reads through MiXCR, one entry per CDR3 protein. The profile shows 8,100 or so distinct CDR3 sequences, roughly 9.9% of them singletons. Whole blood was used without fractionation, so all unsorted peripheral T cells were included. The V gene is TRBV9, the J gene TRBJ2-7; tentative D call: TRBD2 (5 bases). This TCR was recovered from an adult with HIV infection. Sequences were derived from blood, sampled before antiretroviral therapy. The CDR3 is CASSVGGALMTYEQYF. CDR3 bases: TGTGCCAGCAGCGTAGGGGGAGCCTTGATGACCTACGAGCAGTACTTC.